A single sample gave rise to the 22 T cell receptor beta chains below, sequenced in a study of blood T cell repertoires in COVID-19. This table comes from immunoSEQ multiplex PCR, and its TCRdb copy is limited to in-frame clones, with some not included. The sample lists hundreds of thousands of clones; 83% were seen once. The sequencing sample was made of PBMCs or T cells enriched from blood (not recorded which). These receptors were obtained from a woman aged 45 to 65 who had been exposed to COVID-19.

The V call is TRBV7-2, the J call TRBJ2-1; the match to TRBD2 covers 7 bases. The CDR3 has 15 residues. The germline CDR1 and CDR2 sequences are SGHTA and FQGNSA. J lost 1 base, V lost 5 bases, and 5 bases had no gene match. The CDR3 spells CASSLARGSYNEQFF. CDR3 nucleotide sequence: TGTGCCAGCAGCCTTGCGCGGGGGTCCTACAATGAGCAGTTCTTC. Based on the CDR3 plus reference TRBV7-2 and TRBJ2-1, the full variable domain is GAGVSQSPSNKVTEKGKDVELRCDPISGHTALYWYRQSLGQGLEFLIYFQGNSAPDKSGLPSDRFSAERTGGSVSTLTIQRTQQEDSAVYLCASSLARGSYNEQFFGPGTRLTVL.

The chain is built from TRBV6-5 and TRBJ2-7, with D perhaps matching TRBD1 (5 bases). The CDR3 runs 15 residues. Trimming left V 2 bases short and J 2 bases short, with 13 bases between. Germline values: CDR1 MNHEY, CDR2 SVGAGI. The CDR3 loop is CASSYGRQSTYEQYF. CDR3 sequence (DNA): TGTGCCAGCAGTTACGGAAGACAGTCAACCTACGAGCAGTACTTC.

The V call is TRBV18, the J call TRBJ1-3; D is ambiguous. V was trimmed by 3 bases and J by 2 bases, leaving 8 bases between them. Germline lookup yields CDR1 KGHSH and CDR2 LQKENI. The CDR3 totals 14 residues. This CDR3 reads CASSPSQTGNTIYF. The CDR3 DNA follows: TGTGCCAGCTCACCTTCACAGACTGGAAACACCATATATTTT. The full variable domain, with the rest looked up from reference TRBV18 and TRBJ1-3, is NAGVMQNPRHLVRRRGQEARLRCSPMKGHSHVYWYRQLPEEGLKFMVYLQKENIIDESGMPKERFSAEFPKEGPSILRIQQVVRGDSAAYFCASSPSQTGNTIYFGEGSWLTVV.

This chain uses TRBV28 with TRBJ2-1; 16 nucleotides line up with TRBD2. The CDR3 is 16 residues long. The germline V gene has CDR1 MDHEN and CDR2 SYDVKM. The ends lost 2 bases at V and 8 bases at J; junction bases unmatched: 3. As DNA, the CDR3 is TGTGCCAGCAGTTTAAGGGGACTAGCGGGGGGGGATGAGCAGTTCTTC. This gives the protein CASSLRGLAGGDEQFF.

The J gene is TRBJ2-5, the V gene TRBV11-2; tentative D call: TRBD1 (5 bases). Looked up from germline, CDR1 is SGHAT and CDR2 is FQNNGV. V was trimmed by 0 bases and J by 5 bases, leaving 13 bases between them. The CDR3 contains 15 residues. CDR3 nucleotide sequence: TGTGCCAGCAGCTTAGAGGGGCCCGCGCGGGAGACCCAGTACTTC. Protein sequence: CASSLEGPARETQYF.

The V call is TRBV7-9, the J call TRBJ1-3; TRBD1 aligns across 9 bases. CDR1 and CDR2 from the germline V gene are SEHNR and FQNEAQ (reference sequence). The CDR3 loop spans 19 amino acids. The J segment lost 0 bases and the V segment lost 5 bases, leaving 14 bases of the junction unmatched. Here the CDR3 DNA reads TGTGCCAGCAGCGATTGGGGACAGGGTGTATATTTCTCTGGAAACACCATATATTTT. Translating gives CASSDWGQGVYFSGNTIYF.

The chain uses TRBV30 and TRBJ2-1, with a weak D call TRBD1 (5 bases). From germline, CDR1 is GTSNPN and CDR2 SVGIG (reference sequence). Trimming pared 2 bases from V and 6 bases from J, leaving 20 bases between. This CDR3 is built from 16 residues. DNA for the CDR3: TGTGCCTGGAGTCGGATCTCGATGGGGCGGATCAATGAGCAGTTCTTC. This sequence encodes CAWSRISMGRINEQFF.

This chain connects TRBV6-2 or TRBV6-3 to TRBJ2-1; TRBD2 aligns across 10 bases. This CDR3 has 16 residues. From germline, CDR1 is MNHEY and CDR2 SVGEGT. V was pared by 6 bases and J by 7 bases, with 12 bases of the junction left unmatched. The CDR3 bases are TGTGCCAGCAGATACCCTGGGAATAGCGGGGGGAATGAGCAGTTCTTC. Its translation: CASRYPGNSGGNEQFF.

This clone came up a few times. The chain has TRBV7-3 and TRBJ2-3; 8 positions agree with TRBD2. With V trimmed by 1 base and J by 4 bases, 10 bases remained unmatched. CDR1 SGHTA and CDR2 FQGTGA come from the germline V gene. The CDR3 length is 17 residues. CDR3 region: CASSLKLGLAGSDTQYF. DNA of the CDR3: TGTGCCAGCAGCTTAAAGTTGGGGCTAGCGGGTTCAGATACGCAGTATTTT.

This sequence joins TRBV9 and TRBJ2-5; D remains unclear. V dropped 3 bases and J dropped 4 bases, with 7 bases sitting between them. The CDR3 has 12 residues. From germline, CDR1 is SGDLS and CDR2 YYNGEE. CDR3 nucleotides: TGTGCCAGCAGCGACCCGAGAGAGACCCAGTACTTC. Translated: CASSDPRETQYF.

This rearrangement joins TRBV9 to TRBJ2-4; 9 bases are shared with TRBD1. With V trimmed by 3 bases and J by 6 bases, 7 bases remained unmatched. The CDR3 runs 15 residues. Germline V gene lookup returns CDR1 SGDLS and CDR2 YYNGEE. The CDR3 DNA follows: TGTGCCAGCAGCGGCCCAGGGACAGGGAGAAACATTCAGTACTTC. Encoded protein: CASSGPGTGRNIQYF.

The V call is TRBV21-1, the J call TRBJ1-1; the D call of TRBD1 is as the table states it, not checked on the DNA. TRBV21-1 is reported as a pseudogene. The CDR3 spans 13 residues. The CDR3 protein is CASSKSGGTEAFF. CDR3 in DNA: TGTGCCAGCAGCAAATCAGGGGGCACTGAAGCTTTCTTT.

With regard to this clone: This clone may be a read error of a much larger clone one base away. The chain employs TRBV7-3 and TRBJ1-1, with 7 bases identical to TRBD1. The germline CDR1 and CDR2 sequences are SGHTA and FQGTGA. This CDR3 has 13 residues. Trimming took 6 bases from V and 3 from J; bases not matched to a gene: 4. The CDR3: CASSSDRDTEAFF. CDR3 DNA: TGTGCCAGCAGTTCCGACAGGGACACTGAAGCTTTCTTT.

This sequence joins TRBV5-1 and TRBJ2-7, with 7 positions matching TRBD1. The trim removed 5 bases at V and 6 bases at J, leaving 14 bases unmatched. Germline lookup yields CDR1 SGHRS and CDR2 YFSETQ. This CDR3 region has 15 residues. In nucleotides, the CDR3 is TGCGCCAGCAGTAGGGGGCCTAGGTCACCTAGCGAGCAGTACTTC. Amino acid sequence: CASSRGPRSPSEQYF.

The genes are TRBV19 and TRBJ2-1; the match to TRBD1 covers 9 bases. Germline V gene lookup returns CDR1 LNHDA and CDR2 SQIVND (reference sequence). V was pared by 4 bases and J by 0 bases, with 7 bases of the junction left unmatched. The CDR3 has 17 amino acids. CDR3 region: CASSKHRGPSSYNEQFF. The CDR3 DNA sequence: TGTGCCAGTAGTAAGCACAGGGGGCCTAGCTCCTACAATGAGCAGTTCTTC.

The V gene is TRBV14, the J gene TRBJ1-2; 8 nucleotides align to TRBD1. J gave up 8 bases and V 4 bases, and 6 bases lay outside the gene matches. Per germline, CDR1 SGHDN and CDR2 FVKESK. The CDR3 covers 13 residues. The CDR3 nucleotides read TGTGCCAGCAGCCTAAGGACAGGGATAGGCTACACCTTC. Its translation: CASSLRTGIGYTF.

This clone showed up just once. The chain recombines TRBV2 with TRBJ1-1; possible D gene TRBD1, 5 bases. Trimming took 3 bases from V and 6 from J, leaving 14 bases between them. From germline, CDR1 is SNHLY and CDR2 FYNNEI. The CDR3 has 14 residues. The DNA for the CDR3 is TGTGCCAGCAGTGAGAACAGGTTGGGGTCTGAAGCTTTCTTT. It translates to CASSENRLGSEAFF.

This clone was detected a few times. This chain links TRBV12-3 or TRBV12-4 with TRBJ1-2; D uncertain. V lost 1 base and J 7 bases, leaving 7 bases between the germline ends. The CDR3 spans 12 residues. CDR3 nucleotides: TGTGCCAGCAGTTTAGATTCGGGTGGCTACACCTTC. Protein sequence: CASSLDSGGYTF.

The rearrangement uses TRBV10-3 and TRBJ2-3; D not certain. The CDR3 extends over 13 amino acids. V was cut by 8 bases and J by 0 bases, with 9 bases left in between. Germline values: CDR1 ENHRY, CDR2 SYGVKD. The CDR3 sequence is CAIATASTDTQYF. DNA for the CDR3: TGTGCCATCGCGACTGCTAGCACAGATACGCAGTATTTT.

This clone has more than one count but fewer than ten. This rearrangement joins TRBV7-2 to TRBJ2-7; 9 positions agree with TRBD2. Germline V gene lookup returns CDR1 SGHTA and CDR2 FQGNSA. CDR3 size: 16 residues. The V segment lost 3 bases and the J segment 0 bases; nucleotides outside the gene matches: 6. CDR3 region: CASSFDASGASYEQYF. The CDR3 DNA follows: TGTGCCAGCAGCTTTGACGCTAGCGGGGCCTCCTACGAGCAGTACTTC.

On this clone: The same CDR3 arises from other DNA sequences in this sample as well. This chain uses TRBV3-1 (or the pseudogene TRBV3-2) with TRBJ1-3; 7 bases are a match to TRBD1. Germline V gives CDR1 LGHDT, CDR2 YNNKEL (reference sequence). V lost 1 base, J lost 4 bases, and 1 base stayed unmatched. The CDR3 contains 14 residues. CDR3 sequence: CASSQGQGGNTIYF. DNA of the CDR3: TGTGCCAGCAGCCAAGGACAGGGAGGAAACACCATATATTTT.

V gene TRBV6-5 combines with J gene TRBJ1-1; no firm D call. The CDR3 contains 13 residues. V gave up 5 bases and J gave up 1 base, with 8 bases separating them. Per germline, CDR1 MNHEY and CDR2 SVGAGI. The CDR3 spells CASSPGRNTEAFF. The CDR3 bases are TGTGCCAGCAGTCCTGGGAGGAACACTGAAGCTTTCTTT.